This TCR beta chain was found in a study of blood T cell repertoires in COVID-19. Produced via immunoSEQ multiplex PCR; TCRdb's table is partial and in-frame only. The data hold about 270,000 clones, with approximately 85% observed a single time. The germline V gene has CDR1 SNHLY and CDR2 FYNNEI. The CDR3 sequence is 14 residues long. The germline V and J ends were trimmed by 4 bases and 7 bases, with 14 bases remaining between them. The V and J genes are TRBV2 and TRBJ1-5; a weak D match, TRBD1 (6 bases). The TCR sequence derives from a woman aged 45-65 years with acute COVID-19. Sequencing was done on a sample of PBMCs or T cells enriched from blood (not recorded which). The CDR3 spells CASSGEGGRQPQHF. DNA for the CDR3: TGTGCCAGCAGTGGAGAGGGGGGGAGACAGCCCCAGCATTTT.